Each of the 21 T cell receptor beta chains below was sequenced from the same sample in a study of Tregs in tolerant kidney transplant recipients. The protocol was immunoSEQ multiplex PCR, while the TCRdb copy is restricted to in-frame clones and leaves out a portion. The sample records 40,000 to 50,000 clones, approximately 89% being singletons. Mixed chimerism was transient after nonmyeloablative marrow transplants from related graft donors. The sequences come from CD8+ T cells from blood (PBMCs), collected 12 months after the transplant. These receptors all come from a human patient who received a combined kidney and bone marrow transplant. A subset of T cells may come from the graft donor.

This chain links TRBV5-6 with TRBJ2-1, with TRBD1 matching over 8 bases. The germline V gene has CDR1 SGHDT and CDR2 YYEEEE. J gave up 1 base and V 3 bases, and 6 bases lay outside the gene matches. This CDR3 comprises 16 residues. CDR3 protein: CASSSGTGGSYNEQFF. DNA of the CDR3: TGTGCCAGCAGCTCGGGAACAGGGGGGTCCTACAATGAGCAGTTCTTC. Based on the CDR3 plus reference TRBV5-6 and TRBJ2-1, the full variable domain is DAGVTQSPTHLIKTRGQQVTLRCSPKSGHDTVSWYQQALGQGPQFIFQYYEEEERQRGNFPDRFSGHQFPNYSSELNVNALLLGDSALYLCASSSGTGGSYNEQFFGPGTRLTVL.

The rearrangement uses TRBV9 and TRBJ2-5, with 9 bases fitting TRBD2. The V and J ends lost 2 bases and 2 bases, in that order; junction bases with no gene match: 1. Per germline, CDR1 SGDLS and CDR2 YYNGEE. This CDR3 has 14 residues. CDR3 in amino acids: CASSVSGSQETQYF. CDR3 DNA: TGTGCCAGCAGCGTTAGCGGGAGTCAAGAGACCCAGTACTTC.

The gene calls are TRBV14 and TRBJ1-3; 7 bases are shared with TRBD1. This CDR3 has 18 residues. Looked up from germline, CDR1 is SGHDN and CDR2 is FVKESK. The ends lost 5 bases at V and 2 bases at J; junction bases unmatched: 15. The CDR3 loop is CASSVRQGWETAGNTIYF. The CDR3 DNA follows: TGTGCCAGCAGCGTACGACAGGGTTGGGAGACGGCTGGAAACACCATATATTTT.

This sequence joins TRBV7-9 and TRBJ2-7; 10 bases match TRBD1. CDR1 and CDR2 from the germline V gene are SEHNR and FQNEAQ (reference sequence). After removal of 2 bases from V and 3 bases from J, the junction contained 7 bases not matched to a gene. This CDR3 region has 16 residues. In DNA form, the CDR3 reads TGTGCCAGCAGCTTAATGCCGGGGACAGGGGACTACGAGCAGTACTTC. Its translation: CASSLMPGTGDYEQYF.

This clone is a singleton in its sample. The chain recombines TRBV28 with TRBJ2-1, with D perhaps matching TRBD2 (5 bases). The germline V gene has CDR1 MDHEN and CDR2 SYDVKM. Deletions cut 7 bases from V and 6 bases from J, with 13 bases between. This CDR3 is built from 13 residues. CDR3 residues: CASIPSFGNEQFF. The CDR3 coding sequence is TGTGCCAGCATACCTAGCTTCGGCAATGAGCAGTTCTTC.

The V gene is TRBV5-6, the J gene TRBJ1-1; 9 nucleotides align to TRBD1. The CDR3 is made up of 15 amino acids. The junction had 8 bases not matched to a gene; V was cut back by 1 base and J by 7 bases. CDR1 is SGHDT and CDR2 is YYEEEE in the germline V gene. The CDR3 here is CASSLKTQGAIEAFF. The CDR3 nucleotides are TGTGCCAGCAGCTTGAAGACACAGGGGGCAATTGAAGCTTTCTTT.

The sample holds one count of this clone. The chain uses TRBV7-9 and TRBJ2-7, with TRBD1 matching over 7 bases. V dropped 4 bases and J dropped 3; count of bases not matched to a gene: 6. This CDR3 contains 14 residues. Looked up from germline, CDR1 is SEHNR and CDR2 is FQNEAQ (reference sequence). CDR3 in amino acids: CASSSGQTYYEQYF. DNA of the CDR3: TGTGCCAGCAGCTCGGGACAGACGTACTACGAGCAGTACTTC.

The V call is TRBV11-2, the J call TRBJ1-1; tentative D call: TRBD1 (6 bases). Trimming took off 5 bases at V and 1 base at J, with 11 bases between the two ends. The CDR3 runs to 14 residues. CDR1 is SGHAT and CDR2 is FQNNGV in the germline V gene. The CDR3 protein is CASSQGLPNTEAFF. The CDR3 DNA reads TGTGCCAGCAGCCAGGGGTTGCCGAACACTGAAGCTTTCTTT.

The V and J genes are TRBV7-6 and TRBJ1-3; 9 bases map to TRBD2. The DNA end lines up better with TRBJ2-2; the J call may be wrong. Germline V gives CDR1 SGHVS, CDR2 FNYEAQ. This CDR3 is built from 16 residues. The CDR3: CASSPTTSGATGELFF. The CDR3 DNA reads TGTGCCAGCAGCCCCACGACTAGCGGAGCCACCGGGGAGCTGTTTTTT.

The CDR3 sequence is CASSGFGQGVYGYTF. The DNA of the CDR3 is TGTGCCAGCAGCGGATTTGGACAGGGTGTCTATGGCTACACCTTC. The rearrangement joins TRBV5-6 to TRBJ1-2; 8 positions match TRBD1. The CDR3 contains 15 residues. Per the germline V gene, CDR1 is SGHDT and CDR2 is YYEEEE. The V segment lost 4 bases and the J segment 4 bases; nucleotides outside the gene matches: 9.

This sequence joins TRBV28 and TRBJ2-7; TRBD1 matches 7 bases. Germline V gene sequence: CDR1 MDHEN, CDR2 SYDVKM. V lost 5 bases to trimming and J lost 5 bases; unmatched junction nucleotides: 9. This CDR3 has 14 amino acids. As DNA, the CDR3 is TGTGCCAGCAGTCTTCGACAGGGTAGAGACGAGCAGTACTTC. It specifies CASSLRQGRDEQYF.

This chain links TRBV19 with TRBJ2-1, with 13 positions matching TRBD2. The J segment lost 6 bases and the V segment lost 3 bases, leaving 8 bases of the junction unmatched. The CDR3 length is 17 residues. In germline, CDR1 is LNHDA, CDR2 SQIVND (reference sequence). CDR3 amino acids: CASSIWMGLAGFNEQFF. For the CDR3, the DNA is TGTGCCAGTAGTATTTGGATGGGACTAGCGGGATTCAATGAGCAGTTCTTC. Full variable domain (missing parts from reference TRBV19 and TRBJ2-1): DGGITQSPKYLFRKEGQNVTLSCEQNLNHDAMYWYRQDPGQGLRLIYYSQIVNDFQKGDIAEGYSVSREKKESFPLTVTSAQKNPTAFYLCASSIWMGLAGFNEQFFGPGTRLTVL.

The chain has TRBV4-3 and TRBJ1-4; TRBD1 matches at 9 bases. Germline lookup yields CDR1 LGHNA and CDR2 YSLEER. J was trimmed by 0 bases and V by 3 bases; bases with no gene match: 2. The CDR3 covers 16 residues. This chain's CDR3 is CASSQDRGATNEKLFF. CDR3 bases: TGCGCCAGCAGCCAGGACAGGGGTGCAACTAATGAAAAACTGTTTTTT.

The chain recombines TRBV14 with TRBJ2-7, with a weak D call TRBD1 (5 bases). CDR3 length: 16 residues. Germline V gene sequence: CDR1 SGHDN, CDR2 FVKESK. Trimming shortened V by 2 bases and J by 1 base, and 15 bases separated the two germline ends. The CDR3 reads CASSQRPPGRSYEQYF. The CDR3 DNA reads TGTGCCAGCAGCCAACGTCCCCCAGGGCGATCCTACGAGCAGTACTTC.

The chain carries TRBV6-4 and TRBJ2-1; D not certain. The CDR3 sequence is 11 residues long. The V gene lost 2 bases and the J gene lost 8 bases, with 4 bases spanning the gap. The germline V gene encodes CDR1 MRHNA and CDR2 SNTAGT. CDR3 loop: CASSDGHEQFF. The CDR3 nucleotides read TGTGCCAGCAGTGACGGGCATGAGCAGTTCTTC.

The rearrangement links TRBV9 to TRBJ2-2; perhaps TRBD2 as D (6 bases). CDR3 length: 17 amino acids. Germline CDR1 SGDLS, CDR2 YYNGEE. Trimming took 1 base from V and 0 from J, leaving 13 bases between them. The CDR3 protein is CASSVTRTTPNTGELFF. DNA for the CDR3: TGTGCCAGCAGCGTAACGAGGACTACCCCGAACACCGGGGAGCTGTTTTTT.

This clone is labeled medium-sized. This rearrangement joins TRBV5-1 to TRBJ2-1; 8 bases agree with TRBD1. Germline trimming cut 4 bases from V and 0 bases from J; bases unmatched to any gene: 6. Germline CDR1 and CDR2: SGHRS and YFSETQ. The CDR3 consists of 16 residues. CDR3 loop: CASSEGTGLSYNEQFF. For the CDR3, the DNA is TGCGCCAGCAGCGAAGGGACAGGCCTCTCCTACAATGAGCAGTTCTTC.

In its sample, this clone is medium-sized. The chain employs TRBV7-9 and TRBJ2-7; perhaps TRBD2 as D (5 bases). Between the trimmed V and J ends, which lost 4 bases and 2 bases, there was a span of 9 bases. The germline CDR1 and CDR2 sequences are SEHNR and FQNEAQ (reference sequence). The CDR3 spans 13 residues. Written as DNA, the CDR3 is TGTGCCAGCAGCTCCGGGAAAACCTACGAGCAGTACTTC. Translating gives CASSSGKTYEQYF.

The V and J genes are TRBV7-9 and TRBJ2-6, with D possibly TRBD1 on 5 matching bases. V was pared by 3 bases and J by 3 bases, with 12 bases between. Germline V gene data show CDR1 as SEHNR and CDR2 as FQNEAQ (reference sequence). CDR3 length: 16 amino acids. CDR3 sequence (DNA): TGTGCCAGCAGCTTCGACGCAGGGTTTGGGGCCAACGTCCTGACTTTC. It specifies CASSFDAGFGANVLTF.

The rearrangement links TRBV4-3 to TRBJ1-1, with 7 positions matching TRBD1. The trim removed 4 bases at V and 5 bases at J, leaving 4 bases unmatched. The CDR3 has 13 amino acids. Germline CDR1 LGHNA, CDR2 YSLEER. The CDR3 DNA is TGCGCCAGCAGCCCGACAGGGAAAACTGAAGCTTTCTTT. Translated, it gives CASSPTGKTEAFF.

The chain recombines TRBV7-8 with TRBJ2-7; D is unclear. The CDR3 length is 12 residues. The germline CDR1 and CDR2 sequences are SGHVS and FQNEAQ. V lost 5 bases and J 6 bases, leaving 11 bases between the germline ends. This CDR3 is CASSPTIPEQYF. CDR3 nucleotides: TGTGCCAGCAGCCCAACTATTCCCGAGCAGTACTTC.